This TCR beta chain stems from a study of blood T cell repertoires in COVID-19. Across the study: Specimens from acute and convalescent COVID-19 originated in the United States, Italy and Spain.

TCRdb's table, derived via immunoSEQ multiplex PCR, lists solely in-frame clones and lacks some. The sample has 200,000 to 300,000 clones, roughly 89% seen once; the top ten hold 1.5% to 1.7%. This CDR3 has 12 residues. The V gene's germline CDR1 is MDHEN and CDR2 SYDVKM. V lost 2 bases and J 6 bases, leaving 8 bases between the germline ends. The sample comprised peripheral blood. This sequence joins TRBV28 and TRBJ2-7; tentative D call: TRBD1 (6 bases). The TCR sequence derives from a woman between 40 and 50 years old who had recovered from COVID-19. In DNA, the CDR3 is TGTGCCAGCAGTTTACAGGGGCGCGAGCAGTACTTC. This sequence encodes CASSLQGREQYF.